This T cell receptor beta chain was retrieved from a study of blood T cells in healthy people across ages. V lost 1 base, J lost 2 bases, and 6 bases lay in between. Germline V gene lookup returns CDR1 SGHVS and CDR2 FQNEAQ. The CDR3 loop spans 13 amino acids. All donors came from Russia, were Caucasian and healthy, and spanned ages roughly 6 to 95. The use of a sample-barcoded 5' primer and a J-beta primer mix characterized a second PCR of roughly 6 to 12 cycles. TCRdb reanalysed the 5' RACE reads using MiXCR and keeps one entry per CDR3 protein. This sample has about 640,000 distinct CDR3 sequences, with roughly 58% found just once. Findings and limits, study-wide: Older individuals had lower TCR beta diversity per million T cells (the decline was roughly linear). It was the long-lived donors that had more naive CD4+ cells and higher diversity than aged donors.

This clonotype was seen repeatedly, ten times or more. The antigen is not known. V usage is TRBV7-8 and J usage is TRBJ2-7; D ambiguous. The sequence was collected from a man between 60 and 75 years old in good health. The sequencing input was blood. CDR3 loop: CASSLGVAYEQYF. Written as DNA, the CDR3 is TGTGCCAGCAGCTTAGGGGTAGCCTACGAGCAGTACTTC.